This TCR beta chain appears in the sequencing data of a study of T-cell reconstitution after alpha-beta-depleted transplantation in children. Regarding the study as a whole: Surviving recipient T cells and thymic progenitors underlay high day-60 TCRbeta diversity in some patients. Fresh T-cell production supplied most of the T-cell counts and diversity seen one year after transplant. The origin of alpha-beta T cells about two months after transplant was reportedly several hundred expanded graft clones.

To note about this clonotype: Its antigen is not identified.

A library of TCRbeta sequences, prepared with unique molecular identifiers, was generated. Via MiXCR, TCRdb re-called the PCR reads, giving one row per CDR3 protein. This sample has about 590,000 distinct CDR3 sequences; roughly 13% occur once, and the top ten carry 2.2%. The CDR3 has 14 amino acids. Germline CDR1 and CDR2: SEHNR and FQNEAQ (reference sequence). Trimming took off 1 base at V and 7 bases at J, with 11 bases between the two ends. The chain carries TRBV7-9 and TRBJ2-1; D is unclear. The origin of this receptor is a male patient under 18 who had a stem cell transplant for acute myeloid leukemia, so the T cells may come from the graft donor. This sample comprised PBMCs, mostly from graft donor cells, obtained 360 days after TCRalphabeta/CD19-depleted stem cell transplant. The CDR3 reads CASSLERLGNEQFF. The DNA of the CDR3 is TGTGCCAGCAGCTTAGAGCGACTCGGGAATGAGCAGTTCTTC.